This T cell receptor (beta chain) was obtained from a study of cytomegalovirus exposure and HLA in healthy donors. CDR1 and CDR2 from the germline V gene are SGHDT and YYEEEE. V gave up 2 bases and J gave up 2 bases, with 11 bases separating them. The CDR3 is 15 residues long. Primers: 60 Vbeta forward and 13 Jbeta reverse. The assay was immunoSEQ multiplex PCR, and TCRdb's table has in-frame clones only and misses some. The table has fewer than 140,000 clones, 75% seen once. This clone appeared a few times. Input material: PBMCs. The sequence came from a male donor in good health and CMV-seropositive. The V call is TRBV5-6, the J call TRBJ2-1; tentatively, D is TRBD2 (5 bases). The CDR3 DNA reads TGTGCCAGCAGCTTACTAGACGGGCCCTACAATGAGCAGTTCTTC. Translating gives CASSLLDGPYNEQFF.